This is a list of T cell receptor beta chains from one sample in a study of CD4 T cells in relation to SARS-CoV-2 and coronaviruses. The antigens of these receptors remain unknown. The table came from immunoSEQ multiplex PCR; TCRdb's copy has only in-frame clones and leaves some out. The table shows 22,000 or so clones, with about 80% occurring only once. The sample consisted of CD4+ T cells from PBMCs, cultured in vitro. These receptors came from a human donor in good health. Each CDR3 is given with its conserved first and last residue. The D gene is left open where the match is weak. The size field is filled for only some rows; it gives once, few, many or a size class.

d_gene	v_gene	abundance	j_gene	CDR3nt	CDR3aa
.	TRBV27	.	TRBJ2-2	TGTGCCAGCAGTTTGTTCGGGGAGCTGTTTTTT	CASSLFGELFF
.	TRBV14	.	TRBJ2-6	TGTGCCAGCAGCCCGGGTCGACTATCTGGGGCCAACGTCCTGACTTTC	CASSPGRLSGANVLTF
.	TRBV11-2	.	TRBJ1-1	TGTGCCAGCAGCTTAGAATTTGGGGACACTGAAGCTTTCTTT	CASSLEFGDTEAFF
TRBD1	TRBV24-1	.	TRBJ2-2	TGTGCCACCAGTCACCGGGACAGAGACACCGGGGAGCTGTTTTTT	CATSHRDRDTGELFF
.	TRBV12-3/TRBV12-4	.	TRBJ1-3	TGTGCCAGCAGGGGGGCTGTTGGAAACACCATATATTTT	CASRGAVGNTIYF
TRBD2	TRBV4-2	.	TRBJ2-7	TGTGCCAGCAGCCATCGCGGGACTAGCGGGAGGGGCAGCTCCTACGAGCAGTACTTC	CASSHRGTSGRGSSYEQYF
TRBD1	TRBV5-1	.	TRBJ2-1	TGCGCCAGCAGCTTTGAAGGACAGGGGTACAATGAGCAGTTCTTC	CASSFEGQGYNEQFF
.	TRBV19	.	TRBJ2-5	TGTGCCAGTACCATGGGTGGGGGCAGGAGAGAGACCCAGTACTTC	CASTMGGGRRETQYF
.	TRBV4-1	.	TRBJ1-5	TGCGCCAGCAGCCAAGTTTCGGGGATCGCCAATCAGCCCCAGCATTTT	CASSQVSGIANQPQHF
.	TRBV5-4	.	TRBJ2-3	TGTGCCAGCAGGTCAGGGCGGGATAACACAGATACGCAGTATTTT	CASRSGRDNTDTQYF
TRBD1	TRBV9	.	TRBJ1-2	TGTGCCAGTCAAAGCGAGCAGGGGGGTGGCTACACCTTC	CASQSEQGGGYTF
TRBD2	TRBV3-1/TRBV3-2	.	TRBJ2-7	TGTGCCAGCAGCCCCACTAGCGGGAGGCAGTACGAGCAGTACTTC	CASSPTSGRQYEQYF
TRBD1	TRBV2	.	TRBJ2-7	TGTGCCAGCAGCAAGCCGGGACAGATAAACTACGAGCAGTACTTC	CASSKPGQINYEQYF
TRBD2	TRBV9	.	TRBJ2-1	TGTGCCAGCAGCTTCAGCGGGAGGGGTTGGAATGAGCAGTTCTTC	CASSFSGRGWNEQFF
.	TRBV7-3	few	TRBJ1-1	TGTGCCAGCAGCCTTGGGACACCGAACACTGAAGCTTTCTTT	CASSLGTPNTEAFF
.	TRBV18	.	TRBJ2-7	TGTGCCAGCTCACCACTTGGGGAGAGCTCCTACGAGCAGTACTTC	CASSPLGESSYEQYF
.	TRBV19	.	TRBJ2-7	TGTGCCAGTAGTATAGCCTTCACAGGGTTAAGCTCCTACGAGCAGTACTTC	CASSIAFTGLSSYEQYF
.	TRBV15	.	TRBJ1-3	TGTGCCACCAGCACCAGAAGACAGCACTCTGGAAACACCATATATTTT	CATSTRRQHSGNTIYF
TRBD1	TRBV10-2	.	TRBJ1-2	TGCGCCAGCAGTGAGTCCATTGGACAGGGGGCTCGGGGCTACACCTTC	CASSESIGQGARGYTF
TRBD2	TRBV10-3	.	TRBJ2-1	TGTGCCATCAGTGAGGACCCTAGCGGGAGGGTCGATGAGCAGTTCTTC	CAISEDPSGRVDEQFF
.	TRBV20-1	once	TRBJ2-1	TGCAGTGCTAGTGGCGCGGGACACAAGGCCTACAATGAGCAGTTCTTC	CSASGAGHKAYNEQFF
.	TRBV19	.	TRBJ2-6	TGTGCCAGTAGTAACGCAGGGGGGTGGTCTGGGGCCAACGTCCTGACTTTC	CASSNAGGWSGANVLTF
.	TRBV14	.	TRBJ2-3	TGTGCCAGCAGCCAAGATCTGCGTCCCGATCAGTATTTT	CASSQDLRPDQYF
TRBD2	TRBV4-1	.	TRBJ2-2	TGCGCCAGCAGCCAAAGGACTAGCGGGAGGGGAAACACCGGGGAGCTGTTTTTT	CASSQRTSGRGNTGELFF
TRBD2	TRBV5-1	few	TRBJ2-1	TGCGCCAGCAGCTTACTAGCGGACCTCTACAATGAGCAGTTCTTC	CASSLLADLYNEQFF
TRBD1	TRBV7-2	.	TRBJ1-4	TGTGCCAGCAGCCACGCGACAGGGGATAATGAAAAACTGTTTTTT	CASSHATGDNEKLFF
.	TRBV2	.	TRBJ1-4	TGTGCCAGCACCGAAGGGCCCTTTAATGAAAAACTGTTTTTT	CASTEGPFNEKLFF
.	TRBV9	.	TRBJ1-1	TGTGCCAGCAGCGTAGAGGCAGGTTGGAACACTGAAGCTTTCTTT	CASSVEAGWNTEAFF
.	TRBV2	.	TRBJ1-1	TGTGCCAGCAGCAAACGGATGAACACTGAAGCTTTCTTT	CASSKRMNTEAFF
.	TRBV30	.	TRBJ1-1	TGTGCCTGGAGCTGGGTGGATAGAAGGACTGAAGCTTTCTTT	CAWSWVDRRTEAFF
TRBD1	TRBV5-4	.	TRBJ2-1	TGTGCCAGCAGCCCAGCCCGGGACAGGGAGCAGTTCTTC	CASSPARDREQFF
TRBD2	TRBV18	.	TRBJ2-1	TGTGCCAGCTCACCACCGGGACTAGCTGGCAATGAGCAGTTCTTC	CASSPPGLAGNEQFF
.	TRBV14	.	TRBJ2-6	TGTGCCAGCAGCCTGGAGGTTAGTGGGGCCAACGTCCTGACTTTC	CASSLEVSGANVLTF
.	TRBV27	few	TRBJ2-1	TGTGCCAGCAGTTTAAGGTCCCGCCCTTACAATGAGCAGTTCTTC	CASSLRSRPYNEQFF
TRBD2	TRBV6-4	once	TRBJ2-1	TGTGCCAGCAGTGAGCTAGCGGAATACAATGAGCAGTTCTTC	CASSELAEYNEQFF
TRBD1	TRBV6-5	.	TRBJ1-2	TGTGCCAGCACAGGGGGGCATGGCTACACCTTC	CASTGGHGYTF
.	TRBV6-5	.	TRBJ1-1	TGTGCCAGCGGAAAGGGACTGAAGAACACTGAAGCTTTCTTT	CASGKGLKNTEAFF
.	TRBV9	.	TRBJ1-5	TGTGCCAGCAGCGTAAAGGAGTTCGGTCAGCCCCAGCATTTT	CASSVKEFGQPQHF
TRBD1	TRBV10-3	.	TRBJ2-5	TGTGCCATCAGTAAAGAACAGGGGCAAGAGACCCAGTACTTC	CAISKEQGQETQYF
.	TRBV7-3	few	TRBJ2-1	TGTGCCAGCAGCTTAATAGGGCGCGGCCGCGGGCGTGAGCAGTTCTTC	CASSLIGRGRGREQFF
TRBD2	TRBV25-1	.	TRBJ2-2	TGTGCCAGCAGTGAAGAAGGGACTAGCACCGCAATCACCGGGGAGCTGTTTTTT	CASSEEGTSTAITGELFF
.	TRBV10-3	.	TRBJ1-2	TGTGCCATCAGTGAGCCGACCCACAGCAACTATGGCTACACCTTC	CAISEPTHSNYGYTF
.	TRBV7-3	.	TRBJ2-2	TGTGCCAGCAGCAAAGGCCAGGAGCTGTTTTTT	CASSKGQELFF
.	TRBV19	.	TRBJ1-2	TGTGCCAGTAGGCCTCCGGGAACTAACTATGGCTACACCTTC	CASRPPGTNYGYTF
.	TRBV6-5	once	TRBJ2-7	TGTGCCGCGAGATGGTCCTACGAGCAGTACTTC	CAARWSYEQYF
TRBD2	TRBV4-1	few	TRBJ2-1	TGCGCCAGCAGCCCCGGACTAGCGGGCGCCCCAATGAGTAAGTTCTTC	CASSPGLAGAPMSKFF
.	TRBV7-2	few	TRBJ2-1	TGTGCCAGCAGCTTAAAGGGCTGGGACAATGAGCAGTTCTTC	CASSLKGWDNEQFF
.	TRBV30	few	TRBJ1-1	TGTGCCTGGACCCGAACAACGGACACTGAAGCTTTCTTT	CAWTRTTDTEAFF
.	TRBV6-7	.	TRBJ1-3	TGTGCCAGCAGTTACGGCAACAGCTCTGGAAACACCATATATTTT	CASSYGNSSGNTIYF